This entry lists 10 T cell receptor beta chains sequenced from one sample in a study of blood T cell repertoires in COVID-19. Some clones are missing from TCRdb's copy, which holds only in-frame ones; the method was immunoSEQ multiplex PCR. The data contain about 68,000 clones, 80% to 95% of them singletons. Specimen: peripheral blood. The source is a human donor in a cohort sampled during active COVID-19.

The V call is TRBV21-1, the J call TRBJ2-5; the tabulated D call, TRBD1, remains unverified against the DNA. TRBV21-1 is a pseudogene locus. The CDR3 has 16 amino acids. The CDR3 nucleotides read TGTGCCAGCAGCAAAGGGGCCCGGACAGGGGAAGAGACCCAGTACTTC. Encoded protein: CASSKGARTGEETQYF.

The CDR3 region is CASSFWPGQGPPGSKTEQFF. For the CDR3, the DNA is TGTGCCAGCAGTTTCTGGCCGGGACAGGGGCCCCCCGGCTCCAAGACTGAGCAGTTCTTC. The chain is built from TRBV27 and TRBJ2-1, with 10 positions matching TRBD1. V was clipped by 3 bases and J by 9 bases; unmatched bases: 23. CDR1 and CDR2 from the germline V gene are MNHEY and SMNVEV (reference sequence). This CDR3 is built from 20 residues.

The CDR3, as DNA: TGCAGTGCGCGAGCCGGGGTTGGGCAGTACTTC. Amino acids: CSARAGVGQYF. The rearrangement joins TRBV20-1 to TRBJ2-7, with D maybe TRBD2 (5 bases). V lost 6 bases and J lost 9, with 15 bases in between. The CDR3 is 11 amino acids. The germline gives CDR1 DFQATT, CDR2 SNEGSKA (reference sequence).

The chain combines TRBV6-5 with TRBJ2-7, with TRBD1 as a possible D gene (6 bases). The CDR3 sequence is 11 residues long. From germline, CDR1 is MNHEY and CDR2 SVGAGI. Trimming removed 7 bases from V and 7 bases from J, with 11 bases in between. CDR3 in DNA: TGTGCCAGCACCGCAGGGGAAGAGCAGTACTTC. Protein: CASTAGEEQYF.

The chain has TRBV7-2 and TRBJ2-2; 9 bases match TRBD2. The junction had 6 bases not matched to a gene; V was cut back by 6 bases and J by 7 bases. The CDR3 consists of 14 residues. Germline CDR1 SGHTA, CDR2 FQGNSA. The CDR3 region has the DNA TGTGCCAGCAGTACGAGCGGGGGGAACGGGGAGCTGTTTTTT. It is translated as CASSTSGGNGELFF.

J is TRBJ1-2 and V is TRBV27; 8 bases line up with TRBD1. Germline CDR1 MNHEY, CDR2 SMNVEV (reference sequence). There are 15 residues in the CDR3. Trimming removed 4 bases from V and 1 base from J; junction bases left unmatched: 5. Here the CDR3 reads CASSSRGQGNYGYTF. Written as DNA, the CDR3 is TGTGCCAGCAGTTCGAGAGGACAGGGTAACTATGGCTACACCTTC.

In DNA form, the CDR3 reads TGTGCCAGCAGCATAGGACAGGGGGATGGCTACACCTTC. It encodes CASSIGQGDGYTF. V gene TRBV12-3 or TRBV12-4 combines with J gene TRBJ1-2, with 10 nucleotides matching TRBD1. The CDR3 loop spans 13 amino acids. V lost 6 bases to trimming and J lost 6 bases; unmatched junction nucleotides: 4.

The chain uses TRBV6-5 and TRBJ1-1; D is undetermined. Between the trimmed V and J ends, which lost 7 bases and 3 bases, there was a span of 12 bases. This CDR3 spans 13 amino acids. Looked up from germline, CDR1 is MNHEY and CDR2 is SVGAGI. CDR3 DNA: TGTGCCAGCACCGTTAGGAGGGACACTGAAGCTTTCTTT. It encodes CASTVRRDTEAFF.

The V and J genes are TRBV7-2 and TRBJ1-5, with TRBD1 matching 7 bases. The germline gives CDR1 SGHTA, CDR2 FQGNSA. This CDR3 is 14 amino acids long. The ends lost 5 bases at V and 4 bases at J; junction bases unmatched: 5. The CDR3 bases are TGTGCCAGCAGCCCGGGACAGTTTAATCAGCCCCAGCATTTT. Its translation: CASSPGQFNQPQHF. Based on the CDR3 plus reference TRBV7-2 and TRBJ1-5, the full variable domain is GAGVSQSPSNKVTEKGKDVELRCDPISGHTALYWYRQSLGQGLEFLIYFQGNSAPDKSGLPSDRFSAERTGGSVSTLTIQRTQQEDSAVYLCASSPGQFNQPQHFGDGTRLSIL.

Only a few counts were recorded for this clone. This chain uses TRBV6-5 with TRBJ1-6; weak D call: TRBD1 (6 bases). The CDR3 spans 13 residues. V dropped 4 bases and J dropped 7 bases, with 8 bases sitting between them. Germline V CDR1 and CDR2: MNHEY, SVGAGI. The CDR3: CASSSQGNSPLHF. DNA of the CDR3: TGTGCCAGCAGTTCACAGGGAAATTCACCCCTCCACTTT.